The 23 T cell receptor beta chains listed next were all sequenced from one sample in a study of T cell clonality in common variable immunodeficiency (dated by TCRdb to about 2015). Receptor amplification or capture employed the immunoSEQ multiplex PCR assay. The clones in this table, taken by TCRdb from immuneACCESS, are in-frame only. Not every clone is retained; where verified, under half of the shortfall comes from an unresolved V gene, and the cause of the rest is unknown. The sample has about 31,000 clones on record, with no singletons. 3.5% to 4% of the sample lies in the top ten. The specimen sequenced was peripheral blood mononuclear cells. The receptors here all came from a person aged 18-70 years in good health.

This clone was detected many times. The observed sequence ends 3 residues before the CDR3 terminus, with the missing tail filled in from the germline J gene. The chain is built from TRBV5-4 and TRBJ1-2; 11 bases align to TRBD1. The CDR3 sequence is 15 residues long. Looked up from germline, CDR1 is SGHNT and CDR2 is YYREEE (reference sequence). V lost 9 bases, J lost 4 bases, and 11 bases stayed unmatched. Incomplete CDR3 DNA: TGTGCCATCCAACCCGGACAGGGGGCTATCTATGGC. Its protein is CAIQPGQGAIYG. Given in full, the CDR3 is CAIQPGQGAIYGYTF.

This clone has at least ten counts. The covered CDR3 bases are TGCAGTGCTAGTCGAGCGGGTCATGGGGCTGAA. This translates into CSASRAGHGAE. The entire CDR3 protein is CSASRAGHGAEAFF. The chain is built from TRBV20-1 and TRBJ1-1, with unresolved D. The read stops 3 residues short of the end of the CDR3; the missing end is completed from the germline J gene. Germline CDR1 reads DFQATT; CDR2 reads SNEGSKA (reference sequence). Trimming took 3 bases from V and 6 from J, leaving 17 bases between them. The CDR3 totals 14 residues.

This clone appeared many times. The read comes to an end 3 residues before the CDR3 does, leaving the germline J gene to fill in the end. This chain connects TRBV5-4 to TRBJ2-3; D is perhaps TRBD2 (7 bases). CDR3 length: 15 amino acids. Between the trimmed V and J ends, which lost 5 bases and 3 bases, there was a span of 16 bases. Germline-derived CDR1 and CDR2 are SGHNT and YYREEE (reference sequence). Incomplete CDR3 DNA: TGTGCCAGCAGTTCTATGGGGGGGCGGACAGATACG. As protein: CASSSMGGRTDT. The whole CDR3 sequence is CASSSMGGRTDTQYF.

Many counts were recorded for this clone. The read terminates 3 residues before the CDR3 end, so the remaining end is supplied by the germline J gene. Other DNA sequences in this specimen translate into the identical CDR3. This chain joins TRBV20-1 and TRBJ2-4, with D unresolved. The germline gives CDR1 DFQATT, CDR2 SNEGSKA (reference sequence). V was shortened by 0 bases and J by 6 bases, with 9 bases between the two germline ends. The CDR3 runs to 13 residues. The CDR3 sequence is CSARDVRRNIQYF. The sequenced part of the CDR3 DNA is TGCAGTGCTAGAGATGTGCGGAGAAACATT.

This clone was counted many times. Read coverage stops 3 residues before the CDR3 terminus; the germline J gene supplies the remainder. The genes are TRBV2 and TRBJ2-5, with D unclear. Germline V gene sequence: CDR1 SNHLY, CDR2 FYNNEI. The CDR3 has 13 residues. The germline V and J ends were trimmed by 7 bases and 2 bases, with 11 bases remaining between them. The sequenced part of the CDR3 DNA is TGTGCCAGCAAGGGTTCTACTCAAGAGACC. As protein: CASKGSTQET. The full CDR3 sequence reads CASKGSTQETQYF.

Regarding this clone: The read finishes 3 residues shy of the CDR3 end, and the germline J gene is used to complete it. The chain carries TRBV7-3 and TRBJ2-1, with 7 bases aligning to TRBD2. The trim removed 5 bases at V and 7 bases at J, leaving 11 bases unmatched. Germline loops: CDR1 SGHTA, CDR2 FQGTGA. The CDR3 spans 15 residues. This CDR3 is CASSPPTGGRNEQFF. Partial CDR3 DNA: TGTGCCAGCAGCCCTCCCACCGGGGGGAGGAATGAG.

Many counts were recorded for this clone. Sequencing ends 3 residues short of the CDR3 end; the germline J gene provides the rest. The chain recombines TRBV5-1 with TRBJ2-3; no clear D gene. The germline V gene has CDR1 SGHRS and CDR2 YFSETQ. V gave up 4 bases and J gave up 4 bases, with 10 bases separating them. The CDR3 is 13 amino acids. CDR3 bases read: TGCGCCAGCAGCGACCAGCGCGCAGATACG. It translates to CASSDQRADT. The complete CDR3 sequence is CASSDQRADTQYF.

Turning to this clone: The read falls 3 residues short of the CDR3 end, and the missing part is taken from the germline J gene. This chain connects TRBV20-1 to TRBJ2-7; 11 positions agree with TRBD2. J lost 2 bases, V lost 3 bases, and 6 bases had no gene match. Germline-derived CDR1 and CDR2 are DFQATT and SNEGSKA (reference sequence). The CDR3 is 15 residues long. CDR3 bases read: TGCAGTGCTAGCACCGGGACTAGCGGAACCTACGAG. It codes for CSASTGTSGTYE. In full, the CDR3 reads CSASTGTSGTYEQYF.

This clone was detected ten times or more. The read is 3 residues too short to cover the CDR3 end, so that end is filled in from the germline J gene. This chain joins TRBV15 and TRBJ1-6; the D is unclear. This CDR3 spans 17 amino acids. The germline V and J ends were trimmed by 0 bases and 6 bases, with 15 bases remaining between them. Germline loops: CDR1 LNHNV, CDR2 YYDKDF (reference sequence). The part of the CDR3 DNA that was read is TGTGCCACCAGCAGAGAGTATCGGGGAATGACTAATTCACCC. Translating it yields CATSREYRGMTNSP. The whole CDR3 sequence reads CATSREYRGMTNSPLHF.

This clone was counted many times. Read coverage stops 3 residues before the CDR3 terminus; the germline J gene supplies the remainder. The chain uses TRBV20-1 and TRBJ2-5, with D perhaps being TRBD1 or TRBD2 (6 bases each). Trimming left V 3 bases short and J 5 bases short, with 16 bases between. The CDR3 length is 14 residues. From germline, CDR1 is DFQATT and CDR2 SNEGSKA (reference sequence). The sequenced part of the CDR3 DNA is TGCAGTGCTAGCATCCAGGGGAGGTTGGAGACC. Its protein is CSASIQGRLET. The CDR3, in full, reads CSASIQGRLETQYF.

This clone was seen at least ten times. The read gets to within 3 residues of the CDR3 end, and the germline J gene fills in the rest. The chain recombines TRBV7-9 with TRBJ2-5; TRBD1 aligns across 9 bases. CDR3 length: 14 amino acids. The V gene's germline CDR1 is SEHNR and CDR2 FQNEAQ (reference sequence). V lost 4 bases and J lost 5; bases outside the gene matches: 5. The covered CDR3 bases are TGTGCCAGCAGCTCAACAGGGGGCGGCGAGACC. Protein product: CASSSTGGGET. The whole CDR3 region reads CASSSTGGGETQYF.

The sample holds many counts of this clone. The CDR3 extends 3 residues past the end of the read, so its final part is completed from the germline J gene. The chain recombines TRBV5-1 with TRBJ1-5, with TRBD1 matching 7 bases. The germline CDR1 and CDR2 sequences are SGHRS and YFSETQ. The CDR3 is 17 amino acids. V lost 4 bases to trimming and J lost 0 bases; unmatched junction nucleotides: 10. The CDR3 DNA, read in part, is TGCGCCAGCAGCCCGAGACAGGGTGAGGGTAGCAATCAGCCC. Its translation: CASSPRQGEGSNQP. The full CDR3 reads CASSPRQGEGSNQPQHF.

Many counts were recorded for this clone. The missing CDR3 end, 3 residues past where the read stops, is filled in from the germline J gene. The chain joins TRBV20-1 to TRBJ2-3; tentatively, D is TRBD1 (6 bases). The CDR3 spans 14 residues. CDR1 and CDR2 from the germline V gene are DFQATT and SNEGSKA (reference sequence). Between the trimmed V and J ends, which lost 4 bases and 2 bases, there was a span of 13 bases. The CDR3 bases that were read are TGCAGTGCTAATGGGGGCCCACCCACAGATACG. It specifies CSANGGPPTDT. The full-length CDR3 reads as CSANGGPPTDTQYF.

This clone has a handful of counts. The CDR3 goes on 3 residues after the read ends, and that part is filled in from the germline J gene. This chain links TRBV18 with TRBJ1-2; 10 nucleotides line up with TRBD1. Germline V lookup: CDR1 KGHSH, CDR2 LQKENI. The CDR3 totals 14 residues. CDR3 sequence: CASSPLGQGSDYTF. The CDR3 bases that were read are TGTGCCAGCTCACCTTTGGGACAGGGGAGCGAC.

The table lists this clone with many counts. Sequencing ends 3 residues short of the CDR3 end; the germline J gene provides the rest. The gene calls are TRBV19 and TRBJ1-1; no firm D call. The CDR3 is 12 residues long. Between the trimmed V and J ends, which lost 1 base and 7 bases, there was a span of 7 bases. CDR1 is LNHDA, CDR2 SQIVND, per germline (reference sequence). This CDR3 reads CASSIGGSEAFF. Partial CDR3 DNA: TGTGCCAGTAGTATAGGAGGCAGTGAA.

By frequency in the sample, this clone is medium-sized. Coverage ceases 3 residues before the CDR3 finishes, and the germline J gene fills in the end. The chain employs TRBV29-1 and TRBJ1-1; D not certain. This CDR3 has 14 residues. CDR1 SQVTM and CDR2 ANQGSEA come from the germline V gene. The germline V and J ends were trimmed by 6 bases and 3 bases, with 17 bases remaining between them. The DNA read from the CDR3 is TGCAGCGTGATTACGGTGCTTCGGGACACTGAA. Translated: CSVITVLRDTE. From start to end, the CDR3 is CSVITVLRDTEAFF.

This clone was seen repeatedly, ten times or more. The CDR3 DNA, read in part, is TGTGCCAGCAGTTACGGACAGGGCGAG. Translation gives CASSYGQGE. Given in full, the CDR3 is CASSYGQGEQYF. The V call is TRBV2, the J call TRBJ2-7; 8 bases line up with TRBD1. From the germline J gene comes the end of the CDR3, since the read stops 3 residues before it. The V and J ends lost 5 bases and 6 bases, in that order; junction bases with no gene match: 3. Germline V lookup: CDR1 SNHLY, CDR2 FYNNEI. This CDR3 has 12 amino acids.

This clone was recorded many times. The CDR3 end lies 3 residues beyond the end of the read and is filled in from the germline J gene. The chain is built from TRBV29-1 and TRBJ1-4; 12 bases line up with TRBD1. The CDR3 totals 16 residues. From germline, CDR1 is SQVTM and CDR2 ANQGSEA. The ends lost 8 bases at V and 4 bases at J; junction bases unmatched: 11. The CDR3 bases that were read are TGCAGCTTTACCGGGACAGGGGGCGTTGGTAATGAAAAA. This gives the protein CSFTGTGGVGNEK. The full CDR3 protein reads CSFTGTGGVGNEKLFF.

Ten or more counts support this clone. The read comes to an end 3 residues before the CDR3 does, leaving the germline J gene to fill in the end. The chain has TRBV4-1 and TRBJ2-7; D is ambiguous. Germline CDR1 and CDR2: MGHRA and YSYEKL. CDR3 length equals 13 residues. Trimming shortened V by 6 bases and J by 3 bases, and 12 bases separated the two germline ends. The covered CDR3 bases are TGCGCCAGCAGTCCCTCTTTGTTCTACGAG. Translated: CASSPSLFYE. The full CDR3 reads CASSPSLFYEQYF.

The sample holds many counts of this clone. The CDR3 end is not reached by the read, which stops 3 residues before it; the germline J gene fills it in. The genes are TRBV2 and TRBJ2-3; TRBD2 matches 15 bases. The V segment lost 8 bases and the J segment 4 bases; nucleotides outside the gene matches: 16. Germline lookup yields CDR1 SNHLY and CDR2 FYNNEI. The CDR3 is 19 amino acids. The covered CDR3 bases are TGTGCCAGCGGGTGGACTAGCGGGGGGGAGTGGGGTTCAGCAGATACG. Translated: CASGWTSGGEWGSADT. The complete CDR3 protein is CASGWTSGGEWGSADTQYF.

With regard to this clone: The CDR3 end falls 3 residues outside the read, so it is completed with the germline J gene. This chain links TRBV19 with TRBJ1-2; maybe TRBD1 (6 bases). Germline loops: CDR1 LNHDA, CDR2 SQIVND (reference sequence). The CDR3 is 14 amino acids. The CDR3 bases that were read are TGTGCCAGTGGGGAGGGGGGGGGCACAGATACC. Amino acid sequence: CASGEGGGTDT. The whole CDR3 protein is CASGEGGGTDTYTF.

The table lists this clone with many counts. The read ends 3 residues early relative to the CDR3; the germline J gene fills the gap. The rearrangement uses TRBV2 and TRBJ2-5; D not certain. V gave up 7 bases and J gave up 4 bases, with 13 bases separating them. CDR3 size: 13 residues. Germline-derived CDR1 and CDR2 are SNHLY and FYNNEI. CDR3 DNA (partial): TGTGCCAGCATGCGGCCCGTTGGAGAGACC. Translation: CASMRPVGET. The full CDR3 sequence reads CASMRPVGETQYF.

This clone was detected many times. The chain's CDR3 is CASSDRATYEQYF. The sequenced CDR3 bases are TGTGCCAGCAGCGACAGAGCGACCTACGAG. The gene calls are TRBV4-2 and TRBJ2-7; a possible D gene is TRBD1 (5 bases). The read terminates 3 residues ahead of where the CDR3 ends, so the germline J gene completes it. Trimming removed 5 bases at V and 2 bases at J, with 10 bases between. Germline-derived CDR1 and CDR2 are LGHNA and YNFKEQ. CDR3 length equals 13 residues.